The clone carrying this T cell receptor beta chain has a handful of counts. Its target is not known. Noted time point: newly diagnosed GD, antithyroid drugs for less than 3 months. Generation of the TCR library employed RNA extracted from PBMCs. Diagnosing Graves' disease relied on the American Thyroid Association guidelines. To make TCR beta libraries, researchers used iRepertoire HTBI primers and Arm-PCR of CDR3 regions. TCRdb redid the calling of the multiplex PCR reads with MiXCR, one entry per CDR3 protein. The sample holds 350,000 to 500,000 distinct CDR3 sequences, about 16% seen once. This entry is derived from a study of regulatory T cells in long-lasting Graves disease. Notes on the study in general: Under persistent disease, TRBV28, TRBJ1-2 and TRBJ2-5 were used preferentially. Patients whose Graves' disease persisted exhibited lower TCR diversity than those newly diagnosed.

This CDR3 has 11 residues. Germline V gives CDR1 SQVTM, CDR2 ANQGSEA. Trimming pared 3 bases from V and 9 bases from J, leaving 9 bases between. These data were also filed under a second study, of T cells in Graves' hyperthyroidism and ophthalmopathy. As that report states: The primer set for the first-round RT-PCR of the TCR CDR3 was HTBI.

The receptor was derived from a woman aged 25 to 39 with Graves disease. The chain couples TRBV29-1 to TRBJ2-1, with D uncertain. Specimen: peripheral blood mononuclear cells (PBMCs), collected at new diagnosis, from a patient treated with antithyroid drugs. Here the CDR3 DNA reads TGCAGCGTTGATAGGGCCCCTGAGCAGTTCTTC. Residues: CSVDRAPEQFF.